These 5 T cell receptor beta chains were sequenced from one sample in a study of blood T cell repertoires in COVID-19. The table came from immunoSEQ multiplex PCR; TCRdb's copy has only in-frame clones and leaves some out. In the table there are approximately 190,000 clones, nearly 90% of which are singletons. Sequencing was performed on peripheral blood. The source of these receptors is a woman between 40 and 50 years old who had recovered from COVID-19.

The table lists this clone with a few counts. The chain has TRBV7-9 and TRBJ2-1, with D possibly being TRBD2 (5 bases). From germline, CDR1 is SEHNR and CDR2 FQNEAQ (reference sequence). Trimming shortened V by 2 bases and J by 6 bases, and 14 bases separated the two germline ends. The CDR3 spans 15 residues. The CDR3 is CASSLRLEGSNEQFF. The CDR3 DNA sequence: TGTGCCAGCAGCTTAAGGTTGGAAGGGAGCAATGAGCAGTTCTTC.

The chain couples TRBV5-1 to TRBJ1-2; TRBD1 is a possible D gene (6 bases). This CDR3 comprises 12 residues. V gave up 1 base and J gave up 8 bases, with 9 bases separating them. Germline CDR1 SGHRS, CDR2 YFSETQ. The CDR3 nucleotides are TGCGCCAGCAGCTTGATGACAGGAGGCTACACCTTC. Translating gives CASSLMTGGYTF.

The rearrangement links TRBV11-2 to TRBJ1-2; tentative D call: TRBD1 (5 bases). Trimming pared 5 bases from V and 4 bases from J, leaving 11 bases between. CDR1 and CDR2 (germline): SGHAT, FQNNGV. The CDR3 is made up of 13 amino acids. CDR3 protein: CASSPSGGYGYTF. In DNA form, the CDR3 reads TGTGCCAGCAGCCCATCCGGGGGCTATGGCTACACCTTC.

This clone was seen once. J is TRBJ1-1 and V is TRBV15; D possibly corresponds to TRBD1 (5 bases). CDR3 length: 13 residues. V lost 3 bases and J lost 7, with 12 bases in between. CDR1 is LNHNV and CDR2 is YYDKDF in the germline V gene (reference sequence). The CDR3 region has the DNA TGTGCCACCAGCAGGATCCGGGGGTTTGAAGCTTTCTTT. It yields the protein CATSRIRGFEAFF.

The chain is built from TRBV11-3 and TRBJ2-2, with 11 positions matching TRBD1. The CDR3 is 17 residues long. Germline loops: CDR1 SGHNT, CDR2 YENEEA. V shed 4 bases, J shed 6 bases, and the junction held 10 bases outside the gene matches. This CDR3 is CASSSRPGQGGPGELFF. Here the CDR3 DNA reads TGTGCCAGCAGCTCGCGTCCGGGACAGGGGGGCCCCGGGGAGCTGTTTTTT.